A single sample is the source of the 18 T cell receptor beta chains below, sequenced in a study of blood T cell repertoires in COVID-19. TCRdb's copy holds only in-frame clones and misses some; the assay was immunoSEQ multiplex PCR. The sample shows some 230,000 clones, roughly 81% of them seen only once. Material: peripheral blood. Source of these receptors: a man aged 45-65 years who had recovered from COVID-19.

CDR3 nucleotide sequence: TGTGCCAGCGGCCCAACTAATGAAAAACTGTTTTTT. Its protein is CASGPTNEKLFF. J is TRBJ1-4 and V is TRBV28; D is undetermined. CDR1 is MDHEN, CDR2 SYDVKM, per germline. The CDR3 covers 12 residues. The V gene lost 8 bases and the J gene lost 0 bases, with 4 bases spanning the gap. Supplemented by reference TRBV28 and TRBJ1-4, the full variable domain reads DVKVTQSSRYLVKRTGEKVFLECVQDMDHENMFWYRQDPGLGLRLIYFSYDVKMKEKGDIPEGYSVSREKKERFSLILESASTNQTSMYLCASGPTNEKLFFGSGTQLSVL.

The chain carries TRBV7-8 and TRBJ2-1, with 7 bases that match TRBD2. The germline gives CDR1 SGHVS, CDR2 FQNEAQ. The CDR3 has 17 residues. V was pared by 5 bases and J by 0 bases, with 10 bases of the junction left unmatched. CDR3 bases: TGTGCCAGCAGCCCTACCGGAGCGGGGAGCTCCTACAATGAGCAGTTCTTC. Amino acids: CASSPTGAGSSYNEQFF.

The chain combines TRBV7-6 with TRBJ2-5; 12 bases line up with TRBD2. This CDR3 has 17 amino acids. Germline trimming cut 1 base from V and 5 bases from J; bases unmatched to any gene: 8. The germline V gene encodes CDR1 SGHVS and CDR2 FNYEAQ. CDR3 sequence (DNA): TGTGCCAGCAGCTTAGGCGAACTAGCGGGAGGAGTTGAGACCCAGTACTTC. It is translated as CASSLGELAGGVETQYF. Filled out from reference TRBV7-6 and TRBJ2-5, the complete variable domain reads GAGVSQSPRYKVTKRGQDVALRCDPISGHVSLYWYRQALGQGPEFLTYFNYEAQQDKSGLPNDRFSAERPEGSISTLTIQRTEQRDSAMYRCASSLGELAGGVETQYFGPGTRLLVL.

The chain uses TRBV30 and TRBJ2-1; 13 nucleotides match TRBD2. V gave up 4 bases and J gave up 8 bases; unmatched junction bases: 5. CDR3 length: 14 amino acids. In germline, CDR1 is GTSNPN, CDR2 SVGIG (reference sequence). In nucleotides, the CDR3 is TGTGCCTGGAATACAGGACTAGCGGGAGATGAGCAGTTCTTC. Translating it yields CAWNTGLAGDEQFF. Drawing the rest from reference TRBV30 and TRBJ2-1, the complete variable domain is SQTIHQWPATLVQPVGSPLSLECTVEGTSNPNLYWYRQAAGRGLQLLFYSVGIGQISSEVPQNLSASRPQDRQFILSSKKLLLSDSGFYLCAWNTGLAGDEQFFGPGTRLTVL.

This sequence joins TRBV7-8 and TRBJ1-1; D may be TRBD1 (6 bases). Trimming removed 0 bases from V and 4 bases from J, with 9 bases in between. Germline values: CDR1 SGHVS, CDR2 FQNEAQ. The CDR3 runs to 14 residues. CDR3 sequence reads: CASSLANRATEAFF. CDR3 nucleotides: TGTGCCAGCAGCTTAGCGAACAGGGCCACTGAAGCTTTCTTT.

This chain joins TRBV7-2 and TRBJ2-5; TRBD2 matches at 10 bases. The CDR3 extends over 15 amino acids. Germline values: CDR1 SGHTA, CDR2 FQGNSA. Germline trimming cut 6 bases from V and 3 bases from J; bases unmatched to any gene: 7. Here the CDR3 DNA reads TGTGCCAGCAGTTCCGGGACTAGCGTAGAAGAGACCCAGTACTTC. This encodes CASSSGTSVEETQYF.

The chain links TRBV18 to TRBJ1-1; D is uncertain. The CDR3 is made up of 15 amino acids. From germline, CDR1 is KGHSH and CDR2 LQKENI. V lost 6 bases to trimming and J lost 0 bases, with 14 bases between them. Written as DNA, the CDR3 is TGTGCCAGCTCTACTAGCGGGAGAGTGAACACTGAAGCTTTCTTT. Protein sequence: CASSTSGRVNTEAFF.

The V call is TRBV28, the J call TRBJ2-7; weak D call: TRBD2 (6 bases). This CDR3 spans 12 amino acids. In germline, CDR1 is MDHEN, CDR2 SYDVKM. Between the trimmed V and J ends, which lost 7 bases and 4 bases, there was a span of 11 bases. This CDR3 reads CASIGTHYEQYF. The CDR3 coding sequence is TGTGCCAGCATTGGGACTCATTACGAGCAGTACTTC. The full variable domain, rest sourced from reference TRBV28 and TRBJ2-7, is DVKVTQSSRYLVKRTGEKVFLECVQDMDHENMFWYRQDPGLGLRLIYFSYDVKMKEKGDIPEGYSVSREKKERFSLILESASTNQTSMYLCASIGTHYEQYFGPGTRLTVT.

This clone has a handful of counts. J is TRBJ1-2 and V is TRBV28, with D hard to call. This CDR3 is 12 amino acids long. Trimming took off 3 bases at V and 5 bases at J, with 7 bases between the two ends. From germline, CDR1 is MDHEN and CDR2 SYDVKM. CDR3 sequence: CASSLRIYGYTF. The CDR3 DNA reads as TGTGCCAGCAGTTTGCGAATATATGGCTACACCTTC.

This chain joins TRBV6-2 or TRBV6-3 and TRBJ1-6; TRBD1 aligns across 10 bases. The J segment lost 7 bases and the V segment lost 6 bases, leaving 12 bases of the junction unmatched. This CDR3 region has 17 residues. CDR1 MNHEY and CDR2 SVGEGT come from the germline V gene. CDR3 residues: CASSPKRPGQGNSPLHF. The CDR3 DNA is TGTGCCAGCAGCCCTAAGAGACCGGGACAGGGGAATTCACCCCTCCACTTT.

The chain couples TRBV6-5 to TRBJ2-7, with 8 bases fitting TRBD2. Germline V gene lookup returns CDR1 MNHEY and CDR2 SVGAGI. The J segment lost 6 bases and the V segment lost 6 bases, leaving 7 bases of the junction unmatched. This CDR3 spans 13 amino acids. DNA of the CDR3: TGTGCCAGCAGGAGCGGGAGTAGGGGCGAGCAGTACTTC. As protein: CASRSGSRGEQYF.

This chain uses TRBV7-9 with TRBJ2-4; 7 bases map to TRBD1. The CDR3 sequence is 15 residues long. The germline V gene has CDR1 SEHNR and CDR2 FQNEAQ (reference sequence). The J segment lost 7 bases and the V segment lost 0 bases, leaving 6 bases of the junction unmatched. The chain's CDR3 is CASSLAGGLGNIQYF. The CDR3 DNA follows: TGTGCCAGCAGCTTAGCAGGGGGCTTAGGGAACATTCAGTACTTC.

This rearrangement joins TRBV6-5 to TRBJ2-1; 10 bases match TRBD2. This CDR3 has 15 residues. The germline gives CDR1 MNHEY, CDR2 SVGAGI. V lost 7 bases, J lost 2 bases, and 5 bases stayed unmatched. This CDR3 is CASTPLAGAYNEQFF. The CDR3, as DNA: TGTGCCAGCACCCCCCTAGCGGGAGCCTACAATGAGCAGTTCTTC.

The chain is built from TRBV18 and TRBJ2-3, with 9 bases aligning to TRBD1. Looked up from germline, CDR1 is KGHSH and CDR2 is LQKENI. The CDR3 runs 14 residues. J was trimmed by 8 bases and V by 2 bases; bases with no gene match: 5. In nucleotides, the CDR3 is TGTGCCAGCTCACCAAATCCGGGACAGGGTACGCAGTATTTT. Translating it yields CASSPNPGQGTQYF.

The chain employs TRBV3-1 (or the pseudogene TRBV3-2) and TRBJ2-3, with TRBD2 identical over 7 bases. The ends lost 5 bases at V and 10 bases at J; junction bases unmatched: 12. The CDR3 covers 14 residues. CDR1 and CDR2 from the germline V gene are LGHDT and YNNKEL (reference sequence). As DNA, the CDR3 is TGTGCCAGCAGCTGGGGGGGTGTTAGCGATCCGCAGTATTTT. It yields the protein CASSWGGVSDPQYF.

The chain recombines TRBV19 with TRBJ2-7; TRBD1 matches 9 bases. The CDR3 is made up of 15 amino acids. Germline V gene lookup returns CDR1 LNHDA and CDR2 SQIVND (reference sequence). Trimming cost V 3 bases and J 6 bases; bases outside gene matches: 9. For the CDR3, the DNA is TGTGCCAGTAGTATTCACGGGACAGGGAGCGCCGAGCAGTACTTC. This gives the protein CASSIHGTGSAEQYF.

The chain joins TRBV25-1 to TRBJ2-7; the match to TRBD1 covers 10 bases. CDR3 size: 13 residues. V was clipped by 6 bases and J by 4 bases; unmatched bases: 3. The V gene's germline CDR1 is MGHDK and CDR2 SYGVNS. The CDR3 region has the DNA TGTGCCAGCAGGGGGACAGGGGTGTACGAGCAGTACTTC. It is translated as CASRGTGVYEQYF.

V usage is TRBV21-1 and J usage is TRBJ2-7; the DNA was not compared with TRBD1, the D call given in the table. TRBV21-1 is a known pseudogene. The CDR3 has 16 residues. The CDR3 is CASSNLDRTSTYEQYF. CDR3 nucleotide sequence: TGTGCCAGCAGCAACCTTGACAGGACCTCTACCTACGAGCAGTACTTC.